Presented here are 4 T cell receptor beta chains from one specimen sequenced in a study of blood T cells in healthy people across ages. Alongside a J-beta primer mix, a sample-barcoded 5' primer served in a second PCR lasting about 7 to 11 cycles. TCRdb independently ran MiXCR on the 5' RACE reads; one entry per CDR3 protein. Of more than 550,000 distinct CDR3 sequences in the sample, about a fifth were seen once. Source material: blood. Source of these receptors: a man aged 70 or older in good health.

V is TRBV6-4 and J is TRBJ2-1; 8 nucleotides agree with TRBD2. This CDR3 is 16 amino acids long. Trimming removed 6 bases from V and 3 bases from J; junction bases left unmatched: 10. Germline-derived CDR1 and CDR2 are MRHNA and SNTAGT. The CDR3 bases are TGTGCCAGCAGCCAGATGGGGCTAGCGGGCTACAATGAGCAGTTCTTC. Its protein product is CASSQMGLAGYNEQFF.

The rearrangement links TRBV12-3 or TRBV12-4 to TRBJ2-3; D unresolved. Deletions cut 0 bases from V and 1 base from J, with 23 bases between. This CDR3 is built from 20 residues. This CDR3 reads CASSLARGLVLGSGTDTQYF. The CDR3 DNA is TGTGCCAGCAGTTTAGCGCGCGGCCTAGTCTTAGGCTCCGGCACAGATACGCAGTATTTT.

This clonotype appeared a few times. This chain joins TRBV20-1 and TRBJ2-1, with a tentative D call TRBD1 (5 bases). Germline V CDR1 and CDR2: DFQATT, SNEGSKA (reference sequence). The CDR3 runs to 11 residues. Trimming shortened V by 3 bases and J by 8 bases, and 8 bases separated the two germline ends. For the CDR3, the DNA is TGCAGTGCTAGTAAGGGGTATGAGCAGTTCTTC. Protein product: CSASKGYEQFF.

This clonotype was recorded a few times. The rearrangement joins TRBV5-5 to TRBJ1-6; the D is unclear. The germline V and J ends were trimmed by 0 bases and 2 bases, with 15 bases remaining between them. Germline V gene lookup returns CDR1 SGHKS and CDR2 YYEKEE (reference sequence). The CDR3 is made up of 18 amino acids. CDR3 bases: TGTGCCAGCAGCTTGGAGGTTGGCGGAAACACCTATAATTCACCCCTCCACTTT. Translated, it gives CASSLEVGGNTYNSPLHF.